The sequence of this T cell receptor (beta chain) was determined in a study of graft-versus-host responses after intestinal transplantation. Study-level results: The marrow of recipients harbored GvH clones, and ileum or blood showed some of them first. Individuals carrying graft-donor T cell macrochimerism showed high graft-versus-host to host-versus-graft clonal ratios in allografts.

As for this clone: Its antigen is unidentified.

With 5 bases removed from V and 4 bases from J, the gap between germline ends came to 9 bases. Germline-derived CDR1 and CDR2 are SGHVS and FQNEAQ. The CDR3 runs to 13 residues. Method: immunoSEQ multiplex PCR; TCRdb's copy keeps in-frame clones and lacks some. The repertoire has 23,000 or so clones, 90% to 95% of them found once; the top ten carry under 0.95%. The sample consisted of PBMCs, taken 30 days after intestinal transplant. The sequence derives from a human patient who received an intestinal transplant, so some T cells may come from the graft donor. This chain joins TRBV7-8 and TRBJ1-5; TRBD1 might be the D (5 bases). The CDR3: CASSIDRNQPQHF. The CDR3, as DNA: TGTGCCAGCAGCATTGACAGAAATCAGCCCCAGCATTTT.